This TCR beta chain was documented in a study of T cell responses to AZD1222 COVID-19 vaccine. Regarding the study as a whole: Unmutated variant regions reportedly attract nearly half of all spike-specific TCRs. Clonal diversity was possibly underestimated, and white British individuals and females predominated among donors. After the peak T cell response, and only then, were repertoires sampled.

The protocol was immunoSEQ multiplex PCR, while the TCRdb copy is restricted to in-frame clones and leaves out a portion. The repertoire holds approximately 220,000 clones, with roughly 91% as singletons. The CDR3 sequence is 15 residues long. V shed 0 bases and J shed 1 base, with 10 bases lying between them. Germline V gene sequence: CDR1 SGHDT, CDR2 YYEEEE. Worth noting for this clone: Its target is not known.

This chain uses TRBV5-6 with TRBJ1-1; possibly TRBD1 for D (6 bases). The TCR sequence derives from an adult in good health. Specimen: peripheral blood, collected on day 0 of MenACWY control vaccination. CDR3 coding DNA: TGTGCCAGCAGCTTGGTAGACAGGCAGAACACTGAAGCTTTCTTT. It encodes CASSLVDRQNTEAFF.